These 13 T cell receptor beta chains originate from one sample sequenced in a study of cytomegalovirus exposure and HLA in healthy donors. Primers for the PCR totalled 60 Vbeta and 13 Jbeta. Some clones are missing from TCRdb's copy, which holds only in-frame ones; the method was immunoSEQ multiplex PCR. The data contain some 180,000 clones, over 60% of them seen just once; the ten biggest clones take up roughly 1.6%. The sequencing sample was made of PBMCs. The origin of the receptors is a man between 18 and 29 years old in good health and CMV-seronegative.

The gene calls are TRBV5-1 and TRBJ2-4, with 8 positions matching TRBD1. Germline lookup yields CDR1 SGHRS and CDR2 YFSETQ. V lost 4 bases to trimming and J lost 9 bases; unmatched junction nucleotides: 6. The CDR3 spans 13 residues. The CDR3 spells CASSTGGSGIQYF. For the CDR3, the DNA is TGCGCCAGCAGCACAGGGGGTTCGGGCATTCAGTACTTC.

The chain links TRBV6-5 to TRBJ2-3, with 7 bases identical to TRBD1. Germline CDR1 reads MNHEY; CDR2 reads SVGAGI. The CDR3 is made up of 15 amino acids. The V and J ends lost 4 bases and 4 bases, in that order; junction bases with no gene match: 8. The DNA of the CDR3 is TGTGCCAGCAGTTCTACGGGACAGAGGGCAGATACGCAGTATTTT. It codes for CASSSTGQRADTQYF.

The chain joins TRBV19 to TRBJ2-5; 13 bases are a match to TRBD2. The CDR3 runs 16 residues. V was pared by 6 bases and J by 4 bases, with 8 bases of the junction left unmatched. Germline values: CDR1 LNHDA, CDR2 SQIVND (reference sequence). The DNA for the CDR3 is TGTGCCAGTAGACCTACTAGCGGGGGGGCGGGAGAGACCCAGTACTTC. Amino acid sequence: CASRPTSGGAGETQYF.

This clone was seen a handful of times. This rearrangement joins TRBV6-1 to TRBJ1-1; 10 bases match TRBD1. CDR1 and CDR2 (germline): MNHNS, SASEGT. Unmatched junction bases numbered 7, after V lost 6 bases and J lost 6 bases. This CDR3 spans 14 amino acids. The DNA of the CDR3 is TGTGCCAGCAGGGGACAGGGGAGAAGGGCTGAAGCTTTCTTT. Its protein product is CASRGQGRRAEAFF.

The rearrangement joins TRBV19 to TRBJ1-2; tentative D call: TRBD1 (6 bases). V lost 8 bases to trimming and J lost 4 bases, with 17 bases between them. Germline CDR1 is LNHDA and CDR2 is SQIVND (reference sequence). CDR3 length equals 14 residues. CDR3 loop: CASSGQGRIYGYTF. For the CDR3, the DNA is TGTGCCAGTTCGGGACAAGGCCGAATCTATGGCTACACCTTC.

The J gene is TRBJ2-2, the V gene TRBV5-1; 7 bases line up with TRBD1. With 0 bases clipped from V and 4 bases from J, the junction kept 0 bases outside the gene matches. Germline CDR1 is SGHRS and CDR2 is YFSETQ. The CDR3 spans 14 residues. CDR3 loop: CASSLEGATGELFF. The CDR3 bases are TGCGCCAGCAGCTTGGAGGGGGCCACCGGGGAGCTGTTTTTT.

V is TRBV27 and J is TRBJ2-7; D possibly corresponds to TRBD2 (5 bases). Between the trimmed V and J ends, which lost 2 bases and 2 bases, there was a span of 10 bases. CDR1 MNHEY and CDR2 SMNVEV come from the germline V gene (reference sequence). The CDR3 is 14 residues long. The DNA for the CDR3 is TGTGCCAGCAGTTTAGGACTGTGGGCCTACGAGCAGTACTTC. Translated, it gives CASSLGLWAYEQYF.

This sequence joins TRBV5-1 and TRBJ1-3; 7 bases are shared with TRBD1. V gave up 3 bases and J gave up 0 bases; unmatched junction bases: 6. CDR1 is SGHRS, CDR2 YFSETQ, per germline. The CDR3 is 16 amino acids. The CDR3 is CASSWGQHLSGNTIYF. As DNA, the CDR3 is TGCGCCAGCAGCTGGGGACAGCACCTCTCTGGAAACACCATATATTTT.

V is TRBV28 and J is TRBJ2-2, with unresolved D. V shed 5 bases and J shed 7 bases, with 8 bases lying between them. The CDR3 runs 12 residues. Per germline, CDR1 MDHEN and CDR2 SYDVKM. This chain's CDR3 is CASSIPSGELFF. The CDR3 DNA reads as TGTGCCAGCAGTATACCGAGCGGGGAGCTGTTTTTT. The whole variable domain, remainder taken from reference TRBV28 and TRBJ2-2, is DVKVTQSSRYLVKRTGEKVFLECVQDMDHENMFWYRQDPGLGLRLIYFSYDVKMKEKGDIPEGYSVSREKKERFSLILESASTNQTSMYLCASSIPSGELFFGEGSRLTVL.

The DNA for the CDR3 is TGCGCCAGCAGCACCGGACAGGGGTGGGCCTACGAGCAGTACTTC. Residues: CASSTGQGWAYEQYF. This chain links TRBV5-1 with TRBJ2-7, with 9 positions matching TRBD1. The CDR3 runs to 15 residues. The trim removed 4 bases at V and 2 bases at J, leaving 7 bases unmatched. In germline, CDR1 is SGHRS, CDR2 YFSETQ.

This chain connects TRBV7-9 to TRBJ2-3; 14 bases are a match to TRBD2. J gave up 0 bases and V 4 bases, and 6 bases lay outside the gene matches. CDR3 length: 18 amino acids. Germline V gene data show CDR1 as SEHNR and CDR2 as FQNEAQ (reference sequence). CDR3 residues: CASSSGTSGSLSTDTQYF. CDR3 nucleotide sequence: TGTGCCAGCAGCTCGGGGACTAGCGGGAGCCTTAGCACAGATACGCAGTATTTT.

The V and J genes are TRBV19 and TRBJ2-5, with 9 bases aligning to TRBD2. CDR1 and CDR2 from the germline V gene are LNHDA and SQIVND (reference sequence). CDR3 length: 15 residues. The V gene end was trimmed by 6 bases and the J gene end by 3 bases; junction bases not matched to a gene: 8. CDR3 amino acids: CASRTGTSSKETQYF. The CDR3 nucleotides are TGTGCCAGTAGAACCGGGACTAGCTCTAAAGAGACCCAGTACTTC.

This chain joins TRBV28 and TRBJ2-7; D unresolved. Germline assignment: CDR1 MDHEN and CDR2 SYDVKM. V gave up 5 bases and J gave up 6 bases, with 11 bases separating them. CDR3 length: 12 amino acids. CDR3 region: CASSLPRREQYF. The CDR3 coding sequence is TGTGCCAGCAGTCTCCCCAGGCGCGAGCAGTACTTC.